The 12 T cell receptor beta chains below all came from one sample that was sequenced in a study of cytomegalovirus exposure and HLA in healthy donors. Vbeta (60) and Jbeta (13) primers were used in the PCR. This table comes from immunoSEQ multiplex PCR, and its TCRdb copy is limited to in-frame clones, with some not included. The sample carries about 150,000 clones, approximately 70% recorded once. Sequenced material: PBMCs. The receptors come from an older woman in good health and CMV-seropositive.

This clone was detected only once. The gene calls are TRBV29-1 and TRBJ2-3; 8 bases are a match to TRBD1. This CDR3 region has 17 residues. CDR1 and CDR2 (germline): SQVTM, ANQGSEA. The ends lost 6 bases at V and 0 bases at J; junction bases unmatched: 14. The CDR3 protein is CSVRSGAGGSSTDTQYF. The CDR3 DNA reads TGCAGCGTCCGATCGGGTGCAGGGGGCTCTAGCACAGATACGCAGTATTTT.

There are a few counts of this clone. The V and J genes are TRBV5-4 and TRBJ2-3; 10 nucleotides agree with TRBD1. Germline values: CDR1 SGHNT, CDR2 YYREEE (reference sequence). Germline trimming cut 4 bases from V and 1 base from J; bases unmatched to any gene: 12. The CDR3 has 18 residues. The CDR3 sequence: CASSVGTGETKRTDTQYF. CDR3 nucleotide sequence: TGTGCCAGCAGCGTCGGGACAGGGGAGACCAAACGCACAGATACGCAGTATTTT.

This chain uses TRBV7-6 with TRBJ2-3, with a possible D match to TRBD2 (6 bases). Trimming took 5 bases from V and 4 from J, leaving 13 bases between them. Germline CDR1 is SGHVS and CDR2 is FNYEAQ. The CDR3 spans 14 residues. CDR3 nucleotides: TGTGCCAGCAGCCCCGGAGGAGGGCCAGATACGCAGTATTTT. It yields the protein CASSPGGGPDTQYF.

This sequence joins TRBV7-3 and TRBJ1-1; D uncertain. Germline CDR1 reads SGHTA; CDR2 reads FQGTGA. Trimming pared 5 bases from V and 1 base from J, leaving 11 bases between. The CDR3 is made up of 14 amino acids. The CDR3 DNA sequence: TGTGCCAGCAGCCTAGCCTCAGGGAACACTGAAGCTTTCTTT. As protein: CASSLASGNTEAFF.

This chain joins TRBV10-3 and TRBJ1-2; D gene ambiguous. Germline loops: CDR1 ENHRY, CDR2 SYGVKD. V was clipped by 4 bases and J by 5 bases, with 20 bases between them. CDR3 size: 16 residues. The CDR3 protein is CAISGFREVTGYGYTF. CDR3 bases: TGTGCCATCAGTGGCTTTCGGGAGGTTACGGGGTATGGCTACACCTTC.

The chain links TRBV5-1 to TRBJ1-1; D is ambiguous. The ends were cut back, 2 bases at V and 2 bases at J, with 10 bases in the middle. The CDR3 consists of 14 residues. The germline V gene has CDR1 SGHRS and CDR2 YFSETQ. CDR3 coding DNA: TGCGCCAGCAGCTTTGGGGAGACTAACACTGAAGCTTTCTTT. It specifies CASSFGETNTEAFF. The full variable domain, its missing parts supplied by reference TRBV5-1 and TRBJ1-1, is KAGVTQTPRYLIKTRGQQVTLSCSPISGHRSVSWYQQTPGQGLQFLFEYFSETQRNKGNFPGRFSGRQFSNSRSEMNVSTLELGDSALYLCASSFGETNTEAFFGQGTRLTVV.

This chain connects TRBV7-8 to TRBJ2-1; possible D gene TRBD2, 5 bases. The germline V gene has CDR1 SGHVS and CDR2 FQNEAQ. This CDR3 has 14 amino acids. V was pared by 5 bases and J by 3 bases, with 11 bases between. This CDR3 is CASSQDSGYNEQFF. The CDR3 coding sequence is TGTGCCAGCAGCCAGGACTCCGGCTACAATGAGCAGTTCTTC.

The chain uses TRBV6-5 and TRBJ2-1; maybe TRBD1 (5 bases). The CDR3 is 15 amino acids. Germline CDR1 is MNHEY and CDR2 is SVGAGI. The V end was cut by 4 bases, the J end by 8 bases, with 18 bases between. CDR3 region: CASSSPGQGKDEQFF. The CDR3 DNA reads as TGTGCCAGCAGTTCCCCCGGACAAGGGAAGGATGAGCAGTTCTTC.

The rearrangement joins TRBV5-1 to TRBJ1-1; 7 bases agree with TRBD1. The CDR3 runs to 14 residues. V lost 0 bases and J lost 8; bases outside the gene matches: 7. Germline V CDR1 and CDR2: SGHRS, YFSETQ. The CDR3 reads CASSLEGAGREAFF. CDR3 DNA sequence: TGCGCCAGCAGCTTGGAGGGGGCTGGAAGAGAAGCTTTCTTT.

About this clone itself: The junction and the germline gene differ at one end; a read error may be behind it. The chain uses TRBV5-1 and TRBJ2-2; D call uncertain. Germline V gives CDR1 SGHRS, CDR2 YFSETQ. The CDR3 extends over 13 amino acids. The CDR3 DNA follows: TGCGCCAGCAGGTTGGCGAGTACCGGGGAGCTGTTTTTT. Amino acid sequence: CASRLASTGELFF.

The chain recombines TRBV11-2 with TRBJ1-4, with 9 bases lining up with TRBD1. The CDR3 runs 15 residues. CDR1 and CDR2 (germline): SGHAT, FQNNGV. J lost 5 bases, V lost 2 bases, and 3 bases had no gene match. In nucleotides, the CDR3 is TGTGCCAGCAGCTTAACAGGGGGCGTAAATGAAAAACTGTTTTTT. This encodes CASSLTGGVNEKLFF. The complete variable domain, with remaining parts taken from reference TRBV11-2 and TRBJ1-4, reads EAGVAQSPRYKIIEKRQSVAFWCNPISGHATLYWYQQILGQGPKLLIQFQNNGVVDDSQLPKDRFSAERLKGVDSTLKIQPAKLEDSAVYLCASSLTGGVNEKLFFGSGTQLSVL.

The V gene is TRBV19, the J gene TRBJ2-3; TRBD2 matches at 16 bases. V shed 11 bases and J 0 bases; nucleotides not matched to a gene: 17. The germline gives CDR1 LNHDA, CDR2 SQIVND (reference sequence). There are 20 residues in the CDR3. The CDR3 here is CAFPWGLAGGLYASTDTQYF. As DNA, the CDR3 is TGTGCCTTTCCTTGGGGACTAGCGGGAGGGTTATACGCTAGCACAGATACGCAGTATTTT. The full variable domain, completed using reference TRBV19 and TRBJ2-3, is DGGITQSPKYLFRKEGQNVTLSCEQNLNHDAMYWYRQDPGQGLRLIYYSQIVNDFQKGDIAEGYSVSREKKESFPLTVTSAQKNPTAFYLCAFPWGLAGGLYASTDTQYFGPGTRLTVL.